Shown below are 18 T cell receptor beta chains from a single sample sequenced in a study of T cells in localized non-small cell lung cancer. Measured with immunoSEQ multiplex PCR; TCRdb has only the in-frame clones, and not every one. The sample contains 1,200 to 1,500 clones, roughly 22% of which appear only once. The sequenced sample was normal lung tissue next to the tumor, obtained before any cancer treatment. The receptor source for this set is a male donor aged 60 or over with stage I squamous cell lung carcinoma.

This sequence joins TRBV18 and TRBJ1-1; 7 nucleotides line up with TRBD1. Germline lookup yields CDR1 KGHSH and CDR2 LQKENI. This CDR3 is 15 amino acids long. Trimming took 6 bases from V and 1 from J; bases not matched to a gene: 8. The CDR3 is CASSPGTARNTEAFF. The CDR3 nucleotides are TGTGCCAGCTCTCCCGGGACAGCGCGGAACACTGAAGCTTTCTTT. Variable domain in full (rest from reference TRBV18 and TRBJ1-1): NAGVMQNPRHLVRRRGQEARLRCSPMKGHSHVYWYRQLPEEGLKFMVYLQKENIIDESGMPKERFSAEFPKEGPSILRIQQVVRGDSAAYFCASSPGTARNTEAFFGQGTRLTVV.

CDR3 in amino acids: CATSRDAAETGLAGGPRTDTQYF. DNA for the CDR3: TGTGCCACCAGCAGAGATGCGGCTGAGACAGGACTAGCGGGAGGGCCTCGCACAGATACGCAGTATTTT. The chain carries TRBV15 and TRBJ2-3; 15 bases line up with TRBD2. Trimming cost V 0 bases and J 1 base; bases outside gene matches: 17. Germline V gene data show CDR1 as LNHNV and CDR2 as YYDKDF (reference sequence). The CDR3 spans 23 residues.

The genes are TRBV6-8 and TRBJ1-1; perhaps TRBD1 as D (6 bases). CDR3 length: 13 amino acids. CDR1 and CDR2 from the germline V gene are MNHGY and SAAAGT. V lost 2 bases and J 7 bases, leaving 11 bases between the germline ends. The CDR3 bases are TGTGCCAGCAGTTACGCGACAGGTTTTGAAGCTTTCTTT. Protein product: CASSYATGFEAFF.

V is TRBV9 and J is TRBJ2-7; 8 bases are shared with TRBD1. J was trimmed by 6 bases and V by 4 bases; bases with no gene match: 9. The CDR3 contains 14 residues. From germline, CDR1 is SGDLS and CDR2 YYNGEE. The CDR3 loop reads CASSLQGERGEQYF. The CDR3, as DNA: TGTGCCAGCAGCTTACAGGGGGAAAGAGGCGAGCAGTACTTC.

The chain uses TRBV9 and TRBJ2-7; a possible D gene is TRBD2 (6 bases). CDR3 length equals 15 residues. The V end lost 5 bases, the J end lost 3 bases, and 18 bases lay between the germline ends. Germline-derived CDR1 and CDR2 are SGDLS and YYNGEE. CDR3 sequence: CASSEVTGTRYEQYF. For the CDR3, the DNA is TGTGCCAGCAGTGAGGTGACCGGGACTCGCTACGAGCAGTACTTC.

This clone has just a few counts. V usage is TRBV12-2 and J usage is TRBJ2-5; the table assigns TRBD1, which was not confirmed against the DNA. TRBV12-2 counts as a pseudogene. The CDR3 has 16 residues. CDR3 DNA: TGTGCAAGTCGCTTAGGTATAATGAGGGGGCGAGAGACCCAGTACTTC. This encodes CASRLGIMRGRETQYF.

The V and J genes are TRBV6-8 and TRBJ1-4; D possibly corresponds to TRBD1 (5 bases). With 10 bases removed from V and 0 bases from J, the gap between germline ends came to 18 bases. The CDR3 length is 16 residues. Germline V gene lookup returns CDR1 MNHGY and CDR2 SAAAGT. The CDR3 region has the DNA TGTGCCATCAGCCCGGGACTAGAGACAACTAATGAAAAACTGTTTTTT. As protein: CAISPGLETTNEKLFF.

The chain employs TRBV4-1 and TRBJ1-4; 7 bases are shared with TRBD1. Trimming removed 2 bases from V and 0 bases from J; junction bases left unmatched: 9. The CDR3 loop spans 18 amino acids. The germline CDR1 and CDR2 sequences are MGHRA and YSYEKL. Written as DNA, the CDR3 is TGCGCCAGCAGCCAAATGGGGACAGCTTATGCAACTAATGAAAAACTGTTTTTT. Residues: CASSQMGTAYATNEKLFF.

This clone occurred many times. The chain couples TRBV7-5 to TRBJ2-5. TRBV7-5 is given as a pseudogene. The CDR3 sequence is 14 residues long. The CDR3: CASSRAEGLETQYF. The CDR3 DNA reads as TGTGCCAGCAGCCGGGCGGAAGGGCTTGAGACCCAGTACTTC.

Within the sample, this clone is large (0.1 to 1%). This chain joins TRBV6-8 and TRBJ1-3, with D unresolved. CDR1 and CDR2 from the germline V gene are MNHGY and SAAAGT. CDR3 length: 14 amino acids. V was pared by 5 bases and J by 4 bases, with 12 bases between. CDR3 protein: CASSREATGNTIYF. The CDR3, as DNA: TGTGCCAGCAGTAGGGAGGCGACGGGAAACACCATATATTTT.

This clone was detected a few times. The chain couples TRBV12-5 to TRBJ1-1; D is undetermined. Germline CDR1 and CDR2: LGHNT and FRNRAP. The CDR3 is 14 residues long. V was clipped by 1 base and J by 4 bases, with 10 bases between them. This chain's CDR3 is CASGLDTASTEAFF. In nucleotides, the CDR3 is TGTGCTAGTGGTTTGGACACTGCCAGCACTGAAGCTTTCTTT.

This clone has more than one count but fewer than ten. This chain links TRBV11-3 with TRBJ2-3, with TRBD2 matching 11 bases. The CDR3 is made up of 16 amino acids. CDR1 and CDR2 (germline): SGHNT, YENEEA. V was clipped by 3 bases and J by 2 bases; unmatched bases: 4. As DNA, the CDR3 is TGTGCCAGCAGCTTTAGGACTAGCGGGTCCACAGATACGCAGTATTTT. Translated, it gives CASSFRTSGSTDTQYF.

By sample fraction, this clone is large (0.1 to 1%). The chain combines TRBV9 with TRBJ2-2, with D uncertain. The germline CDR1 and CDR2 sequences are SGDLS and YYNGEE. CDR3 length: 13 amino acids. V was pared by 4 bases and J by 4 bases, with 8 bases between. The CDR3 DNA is TGTGCCAGCAGCCCGTCGACCACCGGGGAGCTGTTTTTT. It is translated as CASSPSTTGELFF.

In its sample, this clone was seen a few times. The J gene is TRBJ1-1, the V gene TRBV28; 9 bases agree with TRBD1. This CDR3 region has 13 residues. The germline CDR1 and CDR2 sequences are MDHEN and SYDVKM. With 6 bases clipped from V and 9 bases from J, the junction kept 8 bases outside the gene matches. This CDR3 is CASSLTGGGKAFF. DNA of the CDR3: TGTGCCAGCAGCCTAACAGGGGGCGGGAAAGCTTTCTTT.

This CDR3 reads CASSQASGANTGELFF. CDR3 bases: TGTGCCAGCAGCCAGGCTAGCGGTGCGAACACCGGGGAGCTGTTTTTT. The J gene is TRBJ2-2, the V gene TRBV11-3; TRBD2 matches at 7 bases. This CDR3 has 16 residues. Looked up from germline, CDR1 is SGHNT and CDR2 is YENEEA. V was clipped by 5 bases and J by 0 bases; unmatched bases: 6.

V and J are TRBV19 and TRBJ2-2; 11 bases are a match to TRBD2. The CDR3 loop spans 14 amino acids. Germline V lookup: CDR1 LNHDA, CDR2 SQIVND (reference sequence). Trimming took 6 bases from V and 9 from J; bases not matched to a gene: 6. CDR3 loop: CASRGLAEFRELFF. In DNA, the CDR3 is TGTGCCAGTAGGGGACTAGCGGAATTCCGGGAGCTGTTTTTT.

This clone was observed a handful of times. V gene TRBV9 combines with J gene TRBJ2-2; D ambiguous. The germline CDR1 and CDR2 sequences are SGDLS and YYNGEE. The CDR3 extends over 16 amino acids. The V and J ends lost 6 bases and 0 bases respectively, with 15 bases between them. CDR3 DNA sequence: TGTGCCAGCACCCCCTCCTGGCTGGCGAACACCGGGGAGCTGTTTTTT. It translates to CASTPSWLANTGELFF.

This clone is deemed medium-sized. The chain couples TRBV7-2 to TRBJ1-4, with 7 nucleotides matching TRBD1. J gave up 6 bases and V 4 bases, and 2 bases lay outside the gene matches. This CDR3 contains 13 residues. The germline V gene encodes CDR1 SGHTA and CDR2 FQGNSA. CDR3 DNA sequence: TGTGCCAGCAGCTCTGGGACAGATGAAAAACTGTTTTTT. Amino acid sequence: CASSSGTDEKLFF.